This T cell receptor (beta chain) was identified during a study of cytomegalovirus exposure and HLA in healthy donors. The count of this clone is one. Its target is unknown. Findings and limits, study-wide: A few chains linked to CMV were shown in vitro to be specific for CMV antigens. A classifier reportedly called cytomegalovirus status with high sensitivity and specificity. It was assumed in the presence/absence analyses that sequencing depth was roughly uniform across donors. The study reported that TCR beta sequences accurately predicted HLA-A and HLA-B alleles in most subjects.

Both 60 Vbeta primers and 13 Jbeta primers went into the PCR. Some clones are missing from TCRdb's copy, which holds only in-frame ones; the method was immunoSEQ multiplex PCR. This table has around 50,000 clones, roughly 80% appearing once. The sequenced sample consisted of PBMCs. This receptor was taken from a man under 40 in good health and CMV-seropositive.

CDR3 protein: CASSLGGGKYNEQFF. CDR3 nucleotides: TGTGCCAGCAGCTTAGGCGGGGGTAAATACAATGAGCAGTTCTTC. The chain is built from TRBV11-1 and TRBJ2-1, with 7 bases that match TRBD2. V trimming: 1 base; J trimming: 4 bases; junction bases outside the gene matches: 4. Germline V gene sequence: CDR1 SGHAT, CDR2 FQDESV (reference sequence). The CDR3 runs to 15 residues.